This T cell receptor beta chain was captured in a study of blood T cells in healthy people across ages. Study-wide points: Naive T cell percentage and TCR beta diversity correlated strongly.

The authors ran a second PCR of roughly 7 to 11 cycles using a sample-barcoded 5' primer and a J-beta primer mix. With 12 random nucleotides, a template-switch adaptor tagged each individual cDNA molecule. In TCRdb, the 5' RACE reads were re-called with MiXCR into one record per CDR3 protein. The sample records about 780,000 distinct CDR3 sequences, about 45% being singletons. This clonotype has more than one count but fewer than ten. Its target is unknown. The donors, all healthy, were Caucasians living in Russia, aged roughly 6 to 100. The sequence came from a man aged 80 or over in good health. The sequenced sample consisted of blood.

CDR3 sequence reads: CASSPDIFSETQYF. Here the CDR3 DNA reads TGCGCCAGCAGCCCGGACATCTTTTCGGAGACCCAGTACTTC. The rearrangement links TRBV5-1 to TRBJ2-5; possibly TRBD1 for D (5 bases). Trimming shortened V by 4 bases and J by 5 bases, and 15 bases separated the two germline ends. The length of the CDR3 is 14 residues. Per the germline V gene, CDR1 is SGHRS and CDR2 is YFSETQ.